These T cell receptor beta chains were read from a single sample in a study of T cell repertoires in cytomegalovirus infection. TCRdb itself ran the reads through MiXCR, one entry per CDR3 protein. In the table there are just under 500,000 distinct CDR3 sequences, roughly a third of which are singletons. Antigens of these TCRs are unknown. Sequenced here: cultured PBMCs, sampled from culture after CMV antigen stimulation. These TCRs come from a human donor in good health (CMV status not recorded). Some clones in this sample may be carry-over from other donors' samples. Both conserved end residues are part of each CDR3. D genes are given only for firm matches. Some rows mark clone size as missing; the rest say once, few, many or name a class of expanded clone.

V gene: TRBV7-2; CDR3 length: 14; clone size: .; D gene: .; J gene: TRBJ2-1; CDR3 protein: CAGSLPGKAPRQFF; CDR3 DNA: TGTGCCGGCAGCTTACCTGGTAAGGCCCCCCGGCAGTTCTTC
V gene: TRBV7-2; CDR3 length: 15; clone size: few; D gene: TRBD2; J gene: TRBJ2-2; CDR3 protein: CASSPASGGIGELFF; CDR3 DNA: TGTGCCAGCAGTCCCGCCAGCGGGGGGATCGGGGAGCTGTTTTTT
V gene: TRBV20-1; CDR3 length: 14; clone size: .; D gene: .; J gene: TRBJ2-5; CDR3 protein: CSARDPAAQETQYF; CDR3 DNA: TGCAGTGCTAGAGATCCAGCGGCTCAAGAGACCCAGTACTTC
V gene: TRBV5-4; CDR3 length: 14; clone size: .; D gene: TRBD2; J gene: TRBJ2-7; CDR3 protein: CASSPTVTSDEQYF; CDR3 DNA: TGTGCCAGCAGCCCCACCGTTACTAGCGACGAGCAGTACTTC
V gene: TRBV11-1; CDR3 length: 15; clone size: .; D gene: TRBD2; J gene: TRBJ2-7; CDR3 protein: CASSLRTSAGAEQYF; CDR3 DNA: TGTGCCAGCAGCTTGCGGACTAGCGCCGGGGCCGAGCAGTACTTC
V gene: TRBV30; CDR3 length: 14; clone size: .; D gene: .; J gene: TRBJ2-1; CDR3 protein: CAWSPIRLTGEQFF; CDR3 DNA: TGTGCCTGGTCCCCAATTCGATTAACCGGTGAGCAGTTCTTC
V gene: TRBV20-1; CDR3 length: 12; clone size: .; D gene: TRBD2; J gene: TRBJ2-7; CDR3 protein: CSATGTTYEQYF; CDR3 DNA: TGCAGTGCTACCGGGACTACCTACGAGCAGTACTTC
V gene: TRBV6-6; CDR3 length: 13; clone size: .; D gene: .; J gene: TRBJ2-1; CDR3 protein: CASSYSSLNEQFF; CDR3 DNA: TGTGCCAGCAGTTACTCGAGTCTGAATGAGCAGTTCTTC
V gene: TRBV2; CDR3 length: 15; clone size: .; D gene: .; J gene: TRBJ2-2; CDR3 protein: CASTGPSSDTGELFF; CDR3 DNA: TGTGCCAGCACAGGTCCCTCCTCCGACACCGGGGAGCTGTTTTTT
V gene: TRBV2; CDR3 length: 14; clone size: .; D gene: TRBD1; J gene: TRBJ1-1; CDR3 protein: CASSDRGANTEAFF; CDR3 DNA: TGTGCCAGCAGTGACAGGGGGGCGAACACTGAAGCTTTCTTT
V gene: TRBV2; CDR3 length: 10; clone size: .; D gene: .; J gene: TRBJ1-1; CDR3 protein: CASGGKEAFF; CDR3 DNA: TGTGCCAGTGGTGGGAAGGAAGCTTTCTTT
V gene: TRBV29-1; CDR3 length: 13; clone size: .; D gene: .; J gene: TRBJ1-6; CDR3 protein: CSVGRERNSPLHF; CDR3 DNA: TGCAGCGTTGGCCGGGAACGGAATTCACCCCTCCACTTT
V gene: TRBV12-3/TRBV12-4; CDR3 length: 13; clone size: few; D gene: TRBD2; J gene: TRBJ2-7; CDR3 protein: CASSAGGLGEQYF; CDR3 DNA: TGTGCCAGCTCAGCGGGAGGCCTGGGCGAGCAGTACTTC
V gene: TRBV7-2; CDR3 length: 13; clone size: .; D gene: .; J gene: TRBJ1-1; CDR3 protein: CASSLHGRTEAFF; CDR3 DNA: TGTGCCAGCAGCTTACACGGGCGGACTGAAGCTTTCTTT
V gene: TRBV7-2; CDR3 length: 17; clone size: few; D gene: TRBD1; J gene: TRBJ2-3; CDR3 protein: CASSSSGGVVRTDTQYF; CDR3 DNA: TGTGCCAGCAGCTCTTCAGGGGGCGTCGTACGTACAGATACGCAGTATTTT
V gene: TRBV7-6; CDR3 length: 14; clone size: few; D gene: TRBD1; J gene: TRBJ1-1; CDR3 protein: CASSLTTGGPEAFF; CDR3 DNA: TGTGCCAGCAGCTTAACGACAGGGGGCCCTGAAGCTTTCTTT
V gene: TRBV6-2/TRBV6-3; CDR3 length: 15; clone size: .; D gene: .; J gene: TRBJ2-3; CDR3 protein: CASQSGAAGRDTQYF; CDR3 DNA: TGTGCCAGCCAGTCCGGGGCGGCAGGACGGGATACGCAGTATTTT
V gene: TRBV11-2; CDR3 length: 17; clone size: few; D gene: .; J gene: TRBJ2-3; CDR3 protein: CASSPYRRDSFTDTQYF; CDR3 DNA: TGTGCCAGCAGCCCCTATAGGAGGGACTCCTTCACAGATACGCAGTATTTT
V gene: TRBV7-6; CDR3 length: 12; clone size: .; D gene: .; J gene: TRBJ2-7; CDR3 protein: CASSARGYEQYF; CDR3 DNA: TGTGCCAGCAGCGCCCGAGGATACGAGCAGTACTTC
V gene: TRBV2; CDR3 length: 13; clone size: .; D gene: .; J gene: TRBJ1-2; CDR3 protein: CARVTDSNYGYTF; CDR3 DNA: TGTGCCAGGGTGACAGACTCTAACTATGGCTACACCTTC
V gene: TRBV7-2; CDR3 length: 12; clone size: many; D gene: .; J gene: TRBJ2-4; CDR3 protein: CASSPFGNIQYF; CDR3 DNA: TGTGCCAGCAGTCCCTTCGGCAACATTCAGTACTTC
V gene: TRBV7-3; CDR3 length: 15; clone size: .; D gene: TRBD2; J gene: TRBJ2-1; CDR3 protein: CASSLASGSLNEQFF; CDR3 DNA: TGTGCCAGCAGCTTAGCTAGCGGGAGTTTGAATGAGCAGTTCTTC
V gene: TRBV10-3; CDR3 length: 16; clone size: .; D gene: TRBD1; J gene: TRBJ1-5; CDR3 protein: CAISPGTGKGGQPQHF; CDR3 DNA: TGTGCCATCAGTCCTGGGACAGGGAAAGGGGGTCAGCCCCAGCATTTT
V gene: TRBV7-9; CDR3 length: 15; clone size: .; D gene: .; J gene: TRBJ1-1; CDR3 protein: CASSARDAMNTEAFF; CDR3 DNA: TGTGCCAGCAGCGCCCGGGACGCCATGAACACTGAAGCTTTCTTT
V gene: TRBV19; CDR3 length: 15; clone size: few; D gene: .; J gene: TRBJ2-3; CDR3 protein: CASSPTGMGTDTQYF; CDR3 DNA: TGTGCCAGTAGCCCGACGGGAATGGGCACAGATACGCAGTATTTT
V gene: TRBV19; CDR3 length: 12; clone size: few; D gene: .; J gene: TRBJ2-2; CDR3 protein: CATLSNTGELFF; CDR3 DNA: TGTGCCACTTTATCGAACACCGGGGAGCTGTTTTTT
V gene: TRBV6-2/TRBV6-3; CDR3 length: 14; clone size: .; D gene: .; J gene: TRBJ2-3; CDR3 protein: CASSSTLSTDTQYF; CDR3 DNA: TGTGCCAGCAGTTCGACCCTTAGCACAGATACGCAGTATTTT
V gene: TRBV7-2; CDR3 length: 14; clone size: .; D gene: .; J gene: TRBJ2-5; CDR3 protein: CASSLVGGPETQYF; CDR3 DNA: TGTGCCAGCAGCTTAGTTGGCGGGCCCGAGACCCAGTACTTC
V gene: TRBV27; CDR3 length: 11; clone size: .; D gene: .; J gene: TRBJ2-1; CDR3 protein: CASNFRQQQFF; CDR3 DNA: TGTGCCAGCAATTTTCGACAGCAGCAGTTCTTC
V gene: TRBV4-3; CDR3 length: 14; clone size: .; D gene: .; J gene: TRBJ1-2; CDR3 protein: CASSQEAGYYGYTF; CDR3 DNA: TGCGCCAGCAGCCAAGAGGCGGGCTACTATGGCTACACCTTC
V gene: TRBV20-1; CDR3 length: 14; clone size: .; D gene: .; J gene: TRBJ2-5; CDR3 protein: CSARGPGGEETQYF; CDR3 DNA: TGCAGTGCTAGAGGACCGGGGGGCGAAGAGACCCAGTACTTC
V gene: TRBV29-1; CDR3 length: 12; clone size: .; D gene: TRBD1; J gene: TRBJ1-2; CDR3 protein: CSGGQGEGGYTF; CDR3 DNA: TGCAGCGGGGGACAGGGGGAAGGGGGCTACACCTTC
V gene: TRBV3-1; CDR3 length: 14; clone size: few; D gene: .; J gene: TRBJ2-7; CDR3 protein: CASSLRDHGGEQYF; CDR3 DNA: TGTGCCAGCAGCCTCCGGGACCACGGTGGGGAGCAGTACTTC
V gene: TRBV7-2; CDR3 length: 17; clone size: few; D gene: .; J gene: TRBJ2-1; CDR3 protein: CASSHGQRISSYNEQFF; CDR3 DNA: TGTGCCAGCAGCCATGGACAGCGGATAAGCTCCTACAATGAGCAGTTCTTC
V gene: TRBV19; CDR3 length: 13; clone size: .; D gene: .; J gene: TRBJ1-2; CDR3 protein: CASTLSIYNGYTF; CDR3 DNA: TGTGCCAGTACCCTATCTATTTACAATGGCTACACCTTC
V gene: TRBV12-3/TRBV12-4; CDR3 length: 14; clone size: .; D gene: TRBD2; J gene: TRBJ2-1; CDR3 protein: CASRSSGTSGLKFF; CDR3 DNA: TGTGCCAGCAGAAGCTCCGGGACTAGCGGTCTCAAGTTCTTC
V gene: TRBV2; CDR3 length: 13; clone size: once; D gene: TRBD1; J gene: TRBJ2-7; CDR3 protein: CASVAQGFYEQYF; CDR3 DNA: TGTGCCAGCGTGGCACAGGGGTTCTACGAGCAGTACTTC
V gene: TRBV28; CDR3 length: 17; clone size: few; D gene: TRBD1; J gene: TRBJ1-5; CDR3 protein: CASISQSAGGRNQPQHF; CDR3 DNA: TGTGCCAGCATCTCTCAGTCGGCAGGGGGACGCAATCAGCCCCAGCATTTT
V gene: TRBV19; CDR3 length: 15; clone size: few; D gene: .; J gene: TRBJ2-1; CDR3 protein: CASSIGLVFYNEQFF; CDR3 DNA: TGTGCCAGTAGTATAGGCCTAGTTTTCTACAATGAGCAGTTCTTC
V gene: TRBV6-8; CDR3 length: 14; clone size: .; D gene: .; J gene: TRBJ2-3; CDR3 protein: CASSYAWRLDTQYF; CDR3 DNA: TGTGCCAGCAGTTACGCGTGGCGTCTAGATACGCAGTATTTT
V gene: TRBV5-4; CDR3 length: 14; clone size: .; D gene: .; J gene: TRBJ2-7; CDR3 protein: CATTSGASTYEQYF; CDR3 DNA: TGTGCAACCACCTCGGGAGCTTCCACCTACGAGCAGTACTTC
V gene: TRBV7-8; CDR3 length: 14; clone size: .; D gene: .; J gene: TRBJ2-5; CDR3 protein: CASSSGDTFETQYF; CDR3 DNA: TGTGCCAGCAGTTCAGGGGACACGTTCGAGACCCAGTACTTC
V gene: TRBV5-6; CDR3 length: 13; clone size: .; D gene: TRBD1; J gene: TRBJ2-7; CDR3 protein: CASSWDRSGEQYF; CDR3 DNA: TGTGCCAGCAGCTGGGACAGGTCGGGCGAGCAGTACTTC
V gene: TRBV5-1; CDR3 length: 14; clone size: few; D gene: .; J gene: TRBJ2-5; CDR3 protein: CASSSGAVGETQYF; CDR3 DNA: TGCGCCAGCAGCTCGGGAGCGGTGGGGGAGACCCAGTACTTC
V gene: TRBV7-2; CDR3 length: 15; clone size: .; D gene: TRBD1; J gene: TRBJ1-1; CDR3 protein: CASSLRQGSSTEAFF; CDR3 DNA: TGTGCCAGCAGCCTGAGACAGGGGTCTTCCACTGAAGCTTTCTTT
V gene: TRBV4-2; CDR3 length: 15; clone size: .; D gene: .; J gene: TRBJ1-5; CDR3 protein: CASNLESLSNQPQHF; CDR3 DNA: TGTGCCAGCAACCTCGAGAGCCTTAGCAATCAGCCCCAGCATTTT
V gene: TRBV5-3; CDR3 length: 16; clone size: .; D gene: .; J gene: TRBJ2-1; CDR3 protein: CASSLGPGGAYNEQFF; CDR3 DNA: TGTGCCAGCAGCTTAGGGCCAGGGGGGGCCTACAATGAGCAGTTCTTC
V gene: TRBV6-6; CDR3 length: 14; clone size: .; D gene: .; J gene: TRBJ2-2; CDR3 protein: CASSLSSAGGELFF; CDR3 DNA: TGTGCCAGCAGTTTATCTAGCGCTGGCGGGGAGCTGTTTTTT
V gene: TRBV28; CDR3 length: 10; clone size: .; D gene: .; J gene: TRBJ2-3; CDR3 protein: CASSRNTQYF; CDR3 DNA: TGTGCCAGCAGCCGGAATACGCAGTATTTT
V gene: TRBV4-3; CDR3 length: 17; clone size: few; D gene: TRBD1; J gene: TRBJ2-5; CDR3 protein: CASSQEGLGRGLETQYF; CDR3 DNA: TGCGCCAGCAGCCAAGAAGGGTTAGGTAGGGGGCTGGAGACCCAGTACTTC
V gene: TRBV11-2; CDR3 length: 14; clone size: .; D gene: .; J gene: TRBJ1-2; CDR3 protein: CASTSRGEGYGYTF; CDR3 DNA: TGTGCCAGCACCTCAAGGGGTGAAGGCTATGGCTACACCTTC
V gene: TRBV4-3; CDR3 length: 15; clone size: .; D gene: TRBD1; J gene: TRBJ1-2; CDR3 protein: CASSQDLQGGYGYTF; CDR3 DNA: TGCGCCAGCAGCCAAGATCTTCAGGGGGGATATGGCTACACCTTC
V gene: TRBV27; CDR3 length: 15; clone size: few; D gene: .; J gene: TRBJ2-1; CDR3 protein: CASSLPGHHLFEQFF; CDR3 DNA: TGTGCCAGCAGTTTACCAGGGCACCATTTATTTGAGCAGTTCTTC
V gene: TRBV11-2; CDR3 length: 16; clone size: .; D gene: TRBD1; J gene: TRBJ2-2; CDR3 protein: CASRPRGRPITGELFF; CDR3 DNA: TGTGCCAGCAGGCCAAGGGGGCGCCCCATCACCGGGGAGCTGTTTTTT
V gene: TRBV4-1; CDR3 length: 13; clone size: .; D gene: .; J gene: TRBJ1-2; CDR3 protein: CASSQDRGRGYTF; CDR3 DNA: TGCGCCAGCAGCCAAGACAGGGGCCGCGGCTACACCTTC
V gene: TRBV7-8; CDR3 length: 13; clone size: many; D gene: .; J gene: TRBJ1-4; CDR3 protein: CASSLRAAEKLFF; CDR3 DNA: TGTGCCAGCAGCTTAAGGGCAGCTGAAAAACTGTTTTTT
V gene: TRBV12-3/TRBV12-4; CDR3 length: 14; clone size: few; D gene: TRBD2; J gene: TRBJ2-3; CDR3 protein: CASRTTSALDTQYF; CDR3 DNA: TGTGCCAGCAGGACAACTAGCGCCCTTGATACGCAGTATTTT
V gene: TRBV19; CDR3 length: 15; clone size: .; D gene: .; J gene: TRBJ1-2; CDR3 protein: CASSIGGASSYGYTF; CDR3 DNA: TGTGCCAGTAGTATAGGGGGGGCGAGCAGCTATGGCTACACCTTC